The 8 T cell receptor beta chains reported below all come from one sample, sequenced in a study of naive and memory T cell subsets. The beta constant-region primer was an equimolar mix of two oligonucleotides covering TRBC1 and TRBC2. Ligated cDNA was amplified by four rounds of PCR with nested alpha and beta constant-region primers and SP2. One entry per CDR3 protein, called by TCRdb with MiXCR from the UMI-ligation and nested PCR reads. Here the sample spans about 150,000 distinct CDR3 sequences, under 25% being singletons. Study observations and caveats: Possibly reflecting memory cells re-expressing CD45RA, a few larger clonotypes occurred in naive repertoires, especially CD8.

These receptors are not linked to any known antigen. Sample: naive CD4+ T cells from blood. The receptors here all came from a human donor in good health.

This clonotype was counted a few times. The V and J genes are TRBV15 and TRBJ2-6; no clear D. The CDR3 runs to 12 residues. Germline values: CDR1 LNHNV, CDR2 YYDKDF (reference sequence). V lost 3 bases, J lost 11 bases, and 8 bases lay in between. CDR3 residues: CATSRSTDVLTF. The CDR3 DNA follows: TGTGCCACCAGCAGGTCGACTGACGTCCTGACTTTC.

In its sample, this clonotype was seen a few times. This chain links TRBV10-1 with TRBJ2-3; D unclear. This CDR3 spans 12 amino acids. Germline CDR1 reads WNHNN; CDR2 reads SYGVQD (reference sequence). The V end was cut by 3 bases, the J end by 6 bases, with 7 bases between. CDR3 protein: CASSDLWDTQYF. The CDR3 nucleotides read TGCGCCAGCAGTGACCTGTGGGATACGCAGTATTTT.

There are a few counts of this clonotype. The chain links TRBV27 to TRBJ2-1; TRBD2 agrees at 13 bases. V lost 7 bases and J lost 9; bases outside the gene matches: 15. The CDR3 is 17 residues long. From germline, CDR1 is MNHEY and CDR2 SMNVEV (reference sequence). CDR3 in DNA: TGTGCCAGCACCACGAGCAAAGGACTAGCGGGGGTCAGTGAGCAGTTCTTC. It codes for CASTTSKGLAGVSEQFF.

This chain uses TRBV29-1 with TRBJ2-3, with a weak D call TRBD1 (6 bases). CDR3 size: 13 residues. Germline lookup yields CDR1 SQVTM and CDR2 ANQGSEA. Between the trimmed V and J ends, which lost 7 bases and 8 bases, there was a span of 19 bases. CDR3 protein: CSAPQGNFGTQYF. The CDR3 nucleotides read TGCAGCGCACCCCAGGGGAATTTCGGTACGCAGTATTTT.

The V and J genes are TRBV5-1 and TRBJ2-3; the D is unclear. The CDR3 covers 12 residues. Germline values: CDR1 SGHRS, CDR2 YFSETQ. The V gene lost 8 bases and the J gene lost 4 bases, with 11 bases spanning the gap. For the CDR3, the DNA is TGCGCCAGTAAACAGCACGCAGATACGCAGTATTTT. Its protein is CASKQHADTQYF.

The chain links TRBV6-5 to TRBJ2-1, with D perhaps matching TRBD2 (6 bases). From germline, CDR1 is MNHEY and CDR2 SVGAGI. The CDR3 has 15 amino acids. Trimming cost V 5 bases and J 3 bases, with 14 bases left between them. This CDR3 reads CASSPQRVIYNEQFF. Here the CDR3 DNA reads TGTGCCAGCAGTCCCCAGCGGGTAATCTACAATGAGCAGTTCTTC.

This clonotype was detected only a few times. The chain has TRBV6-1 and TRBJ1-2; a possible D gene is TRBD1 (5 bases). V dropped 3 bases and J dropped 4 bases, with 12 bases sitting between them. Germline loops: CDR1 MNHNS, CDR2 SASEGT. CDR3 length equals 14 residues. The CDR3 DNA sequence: TGTGCCAGCAGTGACCCAGGGACGTCCTATGGCTACACCTTC. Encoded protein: CASSDPGTSYGYTF.

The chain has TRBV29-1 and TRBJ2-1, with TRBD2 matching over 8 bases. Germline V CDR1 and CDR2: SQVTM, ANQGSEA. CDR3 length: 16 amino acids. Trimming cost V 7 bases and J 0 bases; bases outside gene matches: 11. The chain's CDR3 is CSAGRGGGSSYNEQFF. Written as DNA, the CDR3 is TGCAGCGCCGGACGGGGGGGGGGTAGCTCCTACAATGAGCAGTTCTTC.